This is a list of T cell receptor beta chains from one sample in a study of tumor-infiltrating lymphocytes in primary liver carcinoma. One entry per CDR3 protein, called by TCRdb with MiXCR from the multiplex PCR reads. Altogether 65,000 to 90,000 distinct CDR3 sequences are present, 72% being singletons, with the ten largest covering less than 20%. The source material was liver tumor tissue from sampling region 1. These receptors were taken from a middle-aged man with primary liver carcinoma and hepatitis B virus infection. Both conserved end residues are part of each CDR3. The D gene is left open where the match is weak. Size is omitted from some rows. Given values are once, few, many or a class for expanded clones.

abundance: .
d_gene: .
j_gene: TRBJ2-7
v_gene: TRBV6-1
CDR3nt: TGTGACAGCAGTGAAGCGCTTAGAAACGAACAGTACTTC
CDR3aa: CDSSEALRNEQYF

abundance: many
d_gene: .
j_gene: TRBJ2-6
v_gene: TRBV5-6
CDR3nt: TGTGCCAGCAGCTTTAGGGGGGAGGCCAACGTCCTGACTTTC
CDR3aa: CASSFRGEANVLTF

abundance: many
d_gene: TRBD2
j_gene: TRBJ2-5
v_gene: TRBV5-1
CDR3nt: TGCGCCAGCAGTGGGGGGGGAGAAGAGACCCAGTACTTC
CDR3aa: CASSGGGEETQYF

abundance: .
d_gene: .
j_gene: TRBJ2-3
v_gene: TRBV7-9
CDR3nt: TGTGCCAGCAGCCAGGGCCAGGCGATCACAGATACGCAGTATTTT
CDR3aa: CASSQGQAITDTQYF

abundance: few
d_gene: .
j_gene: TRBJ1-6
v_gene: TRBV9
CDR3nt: TGTGCCAGCAGCGTGACCAGGGCGGATTCACCCCTCCACTTT
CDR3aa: CASSVTRADSPLHF

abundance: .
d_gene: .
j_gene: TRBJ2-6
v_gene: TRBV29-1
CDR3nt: TGCAGCGTTGGTCTACGCAGGGTCTCTGGGGCCAACGTCTTGACTTTC
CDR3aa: CSVGLRRVSGANVLTF

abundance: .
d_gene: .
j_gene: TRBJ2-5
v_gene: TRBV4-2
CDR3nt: TGTGCCAGCAACCAAGGAGAGACCCAGTACTTC
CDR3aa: CASNQGETQYF

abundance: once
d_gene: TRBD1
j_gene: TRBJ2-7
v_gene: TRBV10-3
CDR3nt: TGTGTCATCAGTGGTACCGGGACAGGGGGCAAATACGAGCAGTACTTC
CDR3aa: CVISGTGTGGKYEQYF

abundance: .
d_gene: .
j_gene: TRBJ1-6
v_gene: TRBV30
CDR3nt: TGTGCCTGGACTTACGCTGGGGGCCCTCTCCACTTT
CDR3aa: CAWTYAGGPLHF

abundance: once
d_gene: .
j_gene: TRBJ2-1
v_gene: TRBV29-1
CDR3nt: TGCAGCGTTGAAGTTGGAATCGTGTGGGCTCCCTACAATGAGCAGTTCTTC
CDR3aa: CSVEVGIVWAPYNEQFF

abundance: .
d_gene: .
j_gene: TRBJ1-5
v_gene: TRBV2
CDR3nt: TGTGCCAGCACTCAGGCCTATAGCAATCAGCCCCAGCATTTT
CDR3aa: CASTQAYSNQPQHF

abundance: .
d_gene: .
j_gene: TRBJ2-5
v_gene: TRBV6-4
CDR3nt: TGTGCCAGCAAACTGGGGGGGCCTCAAGAGACCCAGTACTTC
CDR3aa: CASKLGGPQETQYF

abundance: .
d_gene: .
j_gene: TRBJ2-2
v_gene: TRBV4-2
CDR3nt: TGTGCCAGCAGCCAAGAGCTGGGAAGCACCGGGGAGCTGTCTTTT
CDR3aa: CASSQELGSTGELSF

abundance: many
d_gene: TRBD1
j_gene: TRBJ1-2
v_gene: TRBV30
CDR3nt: TGTGCCTGGAGGATTACAGGGGTATGGGGCTACACCTTC
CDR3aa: CAWRITGVWGYTF

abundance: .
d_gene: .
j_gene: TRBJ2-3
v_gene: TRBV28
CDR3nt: TGTGCCAGCAGTATCGGGGTATATACGCAGTATTTT
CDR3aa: CASSIGVYTQYF

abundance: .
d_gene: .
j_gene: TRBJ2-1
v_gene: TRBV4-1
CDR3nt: TGCACCAGCAGCCAGGCTTCTAGCATCGAGCAGTTCTTC
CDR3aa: CTSSQASSIEQFF

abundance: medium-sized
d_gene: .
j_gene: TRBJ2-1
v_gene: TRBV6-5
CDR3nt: TGTGCCAGCAGGGAATACAGGAGCTCCTACAATGAGCAGTTCTTC
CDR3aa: CASREYRSSYNEQFF

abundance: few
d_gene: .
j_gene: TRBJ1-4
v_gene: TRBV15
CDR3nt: TGTGCCACCAGCAGAGATCTAGGGTCAACTAATGAAAAACTGTTTTTT
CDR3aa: CATSRDLGSTNEKLFF

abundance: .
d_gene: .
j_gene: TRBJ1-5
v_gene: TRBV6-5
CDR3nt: TGTGCCTGCAGTTACTCTAATCGCGCCACAGATACGCAGCATTTT
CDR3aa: CACSYSNRATDTQHF

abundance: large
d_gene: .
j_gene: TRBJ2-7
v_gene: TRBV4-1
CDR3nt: TGCGCCAGCAGCCAAGATTTTAGCGGAAGCTCCTACGAGCAGTACTTC
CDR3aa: CASSQDFSGSSYEQYF

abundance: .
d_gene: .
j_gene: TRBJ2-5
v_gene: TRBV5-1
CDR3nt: TGCGCCAGCAGCCCTTCGACAGAGTCGAATTCCGGGACCCAGTACTTC
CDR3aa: CASSPSTESNSGTQYF

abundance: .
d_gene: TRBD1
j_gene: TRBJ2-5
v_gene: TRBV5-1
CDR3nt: TGCGCCAGCAGCTTGCAGGGGGCCCAGGTGGAGACCCACTACTTC
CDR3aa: CASSLQGAQVETHYF

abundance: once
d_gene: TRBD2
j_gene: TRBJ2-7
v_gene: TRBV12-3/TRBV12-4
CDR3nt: TGTGCCACCAGCCCGGGACTAGCGGGGCACTATGAGCAGTACTTC
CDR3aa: CATSPGLAGHYEQYF

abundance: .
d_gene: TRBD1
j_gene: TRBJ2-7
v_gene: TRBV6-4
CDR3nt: TGTACCAGCAATCTCCCCAGGGGGTGTGAGCAGTACTTC
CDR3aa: CTSNLPRGCEQYF